This T cell receptor (beta chain) was observed in a study of cytomegalovirus exposure and HLA in healthy donors (dated by TCRdb to 2017 to 2019). Background for the entire study: An earlier analysis of roughly 610 of the donors reported approximately 300 Gb of sequence data and 117 million unique TCR beta sequences obtained from approximately 180 million T cells. Along with the roughly 670-subject first cohort, a separate validation cohort of over a hundred different subjects was used. In a later genetic analysis, genome-wide SNP genotypes for about 65% of the 666 donors were used, and that subset was treated as a discovery cohort. Across approximately 400 genotyped donors of the cohort, an average of approximately 240,000 unique TCR beta nucleotide sequences per donor were sequenced, and roughly 20% of those sequences were non-productive. An earlier analysis of 587 of the donors used high-throughput TCR beta sequencing to judge whether each TCR beta V gene segment behaved as functional or pseudogenic. The genetic ancestry cluster associated with self-reported Caucasian donors included over 80% of the 398 genotyped donors. The study aimed to test whether cataloging public T cell receptors could reveal signatures of past pathogen exposure. Roughly five DR-DQ haplotypes were handled as single units for association and clustering, since linkage in the cohort was strong. In a later analysis, previously published TCR beta repertoires from 600 to 850 donors were re-analyzed and high-resolution HLA genotyping was added so that TCR occurrence patterns could be studied. Typing coverage differed by locus: A, B, C, DRB1 and DQB1 were typed in roughly 629-630 donors, DQA1 in around 500, DPA1 in around 610, and DPB1 in just under 490. Using immunosequencing, the study profiled T cell repertoires from 550 to 750 subjects and related those repertoires to cytomegalovirus serostatus. Rather than using new phenotypic data, the later analysis identified candidate immune exposures from TCR beta sequences and from how often those sequences occurred across donors. Approximately 300 gigabases of sequencing data and tens of millions of unique TCR sequences were included in an early release covering several hundred HLA-typed donors. To predict cytomegalovirus infection status, the study combined high-throughput TCR immunosequencing, statistical association of individual TCRs with disease status, and machine learning. Alongside the repertoire data, information on donor age, sex, ethnicity and CMV serostatus was compiled. Every repertoire in the discovery cohort had been generated on one and the same sequencing platform. HLA typing included class I and class II loci at four-digit resolution. Broader findings and caveats from the paper: A further reported finding was that TCR beta sequences accurately predicted the HLA-A and HLA-B alleles for most subjects in the first cohort. The 87-base-pair reads could not distinguish some IMGT-functional V segments, including TRBV6-2 and TRBV6-3, so those segments were excluded. In vitro tests confirmed that three of the cytomegalovirus-associated TCR beta chains recognize cytomegalovirus antigens. Compared with equally common non-associated chains, HLA-associated TCR beta chains in a later analysis were more clonally expanded and had lower generation probabilities. Most TCR sequences were seen in very few donors, while some public TCRs were found in many individuals. An association between a missense DCLRE1C variant and V-gene and J-gene trimming of TCR beta chains was found in a later genetic analysis and replicated in an independent cohort. Presence/absence analyses assumed roughly uniform sequencing depth across donors, an assumption that may not hold. In both the original and validation cohorts, the classifier was reported to diagnose cytomegalovirus status with high specificity and sensitivity. In a later analysis, several top co-occurrence clusters were reported to appear linked to parvovirus B19, influenza, CMV and Epstein-Barr virus. Because HLA typing was missing for some donors at each locus, association tests included only the typed subset. Compared with the roughly 720-donor mean, donors in an Asian-associated ancestry cluster had fewer N-insertions in productive TCRs, according to a later genetic analysis. When HLA alleles, especially DR and DQ, strongly co-occurred, TCR associations were difficult to assign to individual alleles. This cohort had only TCR beta chains sequenced, and the lack of alpha or paired-chain data limited which features could be detected. The only immune exposure information available for the cohort was CMV serostatus. A later analysis found that TCR association rates varied across HLA loci, with DRB1 alleles showing the most associated TCRs and HLA-C alleles the fewest. It was suggested by the authors that the approach could potentially be generalized to other disease states and immunological phenotypes. A group of highly shared sequence variants was considered likely to be a technical artifact of the sequencing pipeline. A later analysis associated about 17,000 TCR beta sequences with specific HLA alleles at a false discovery rate of 0.05. Correlated functional status among segregating V segments might be attributable to linkage disequilibrium, but an unknown experimental factor could not be ruled out. The study gave a list of about 160 TCR beta chains associated with cytomegalovirus. Because counts were too low, about 18 rarely observed V segments, including chromosome 9 orphons, were excluded from the earlier analysis of around 590 of the donors. In an earlier analysis of some 500 of the donors, most TCR beta V segments appeared in productive rearrangements about 87% or about 30% of the time, broadly matching IMGT annotations. According to a later analysis, most CMV-associated TCR beta chains appeared to be HLA-restricted, and the HLA associations seemed to be driven largely by CMV exposure.

The cohort consisted of hundreds of healthy bone marrow donors. Cohort members were all nominally healthy when sampled, although unrecorded immune exposures were likely present. The donor tested CMV seropositive and was one of the 289 seropositive cohort members. Every donor gave a peripheral blood sample, and the peripheral blood mononuclear cells from that sample were used for TCR beta sequencing. Genomic DNA extraction from the blood cell samples was performed with the Qiagen DNeasy Blood Extraction Kit. The library was made by the immunoSEQ multiplex PCR assay. For the multiplex PCR, a mixture combining 60 forward primers for TCR Vbeta segments and 13 reverse primers for TCR Jbeta segments was used. The CDR3 region of rearranged TCR beta genes was amplified from genomic DNA with a multiplex PCR assay. The Illumina HiSeq System was used to sequence the amplified TCR beta libraries as 87-base-pair reads. The published analysis was carried out like this. A later analysis counted about 80 million unique TCR beta chains across the 666 repertoires, and some 12 million of these chains were shared by at least two donors. Raw reads were error-corrected and collapsed into unique sequences with a nearest-neighbor algorithm that merged closely related sequences to remove PCR and sequencing errors. CDR3 sequences were aligned to IMGT reference sequences to assign V, D and J gene segments. For a sequence to be retained, a match of at least six nucleotides was required to both a V gene segment and a J gene segment. Rearrangements were classified as productive when the CDR3 lacked stop codons and remained in frame with V and J, and all other rearrangements were classified as non-productive. CDR3 was defined according to IMGT convention as the region running from the second conserved V-encoded cysteine to the conserved J-encoded phenylalanine. The earlier analysis of 550 to 650 of the donors excluded any sequence lacking an unambiguous match to a single V gene segment. An earlier analysis of 587 of the donors called V segments functional above 56.7% productive rearrangements and segregating when the between-donor standard deviation exceeded 5%. A statistical classification framework was built to diagnose cytomegalovirus status from the catalog of TCR beta chain sequences. A later analysis assigned V and J genes by comparing TCR nucleotide sequences with IMGT/GENE-DB human TR gene sequences. In a later analysis, CDR3 sequences and most-parsimonious VDJ recombination scenarios were assigned using the TCRdist pipeline. In a later analysis, every TCR beta chain was defined by the combination of its CDR3 amino acid sequence and its V-gene family, and reads without a unique V-gene family were dropped. A later analysis removed over 500 highly shared, low-generation-probability nucleotide sequences to deal with suspected cross-contamination and a sequencing artifact. A later analysis calculated a clonal expansion index for each public chain from normalized within-repertoire ranks of inferred template counts. A later analysis computed generation probabilities with a VDJ recombination model fitted to out-of-frame rearrangements, and checked the results against IGoR. A later analysis scored TCR-TCR, TCR-HLA and TCR-CMV co-occurrence with hypergeometric tests, applying a repertoire-size bias correction to TCR pairs. In a later analysis, false discovery rates were estimated by permuting HLA or CMV assignments 20 times. In a later analysis, co-occurring TCRs were grouped using DBSCAN, and TCRdist sequence similarity was added for clustering within HLA-allele-positive subsets. Repertoires with fewer than 30,000 or more than 120,000 public chains were left out of co-occurrence clustering, as were about 5 repertoires with anomalous nucleotide sharing. Imported from immuneACCESS, the table was reduced by TCRdb to in-frame sequences with V and J called. These copies leave out some clones; in studies compared against another copy, an unresolved V gene accounts for under half, and the cause of the remainder is not known. The V and J calls and clone size come from that table; D and trimming were worked out from the DNA. For this sample there are 200,000 to 250,000 clones; over 70% appear just once. The ten largest make up almost 8% of the sample.

About this clone itself: The clone's antigen remains unknown. No much larger clone exists at a distance of one base, and base qualities are not known.

CDR1 and CDR2 are drawn from the germline V gene: SGHDN, FVKESK. Taken from cysteine to phenylalanine, the CDR3 has 16 residues. Only the CDR3 DNA stays, 48 bases, in frame from base 1. Relative to germline, V is missing 4 bases and J is missing 4 bases, with 2 bases of the junction outside any gene match. The receptor comes from a woman aged 60-75 years in good health and CMV-seropositive. The sequenced material came from PBMCs. Recombination joined TRBV14 with TRBJ2-1; 15 central nucleotides agree with TRBD2. The bases read TGTGCCAGCAGCCCCGGACTAGCGGGAGGGTACAATGAGCAGTTCTTC. This encodes CASSPGLAGGYNEQFF.